Each of the 32 T cell receptor beta chains below was sequenced from the same sample in a study of shared clonotypes between healthy human individuals. The naive CD8 subset, CD45RO-negative cells positively selected for CCR7, excluded terminally differentiated effector memory CD45RA+ cells. Sequencing was performed with immunoSEQ multiplex PCR; in TCRdb, only in-frame clones are kept and a portion is missing. The table records millions of clones, just under 95% of them present only once. Sequenced sample: naive CD8+ T cells sorted from blood. The receptors derive from a man aged 18-30 years in good health.

This chain joins TRBV19 and TRBJ2-5, with TRBD1 matching over 9 bases. Trimming cost V 5 bases and J 5 bases; bases outside gene matches: 9. The CDR3 covers 15 residues. The germline CDR1 and CDR2 sequences are LNHDA and SQIVND (reference sequence). CDR3 protein: CASSPRTGVVETQYF. The CDR3 nucleotides are TGTGCCAGTAGTCCGCGGACAGGGGTTGTTGAGACCCAGTACTTC. The full variable domain, its missing parts supplied by reference TRBV19 and TRBJ2-5, is DGGITQSPKYLFRKEGQNVTLSCEQNLNHDAMYWYRQDPGQGLRLIYYSQIVNDFQKGDIAEGYSVSREKKESFPLTVTSAQKNPTAFYLCASSPRTGVVETQYFGPGTRLLVL.

J is TRBJ2-7 and V is TRBV7-3, with no clear D. CDR1 is SGHTA, CDR2 FQGTGA, per germline. The CDR3 contains 15 residues. V lost 4 bases and J lost 2, with 15 bases in between. The CDR3 sequence is CASSSAIVTAYEQYF. Here the CDR3 DNA reads TGTGCCAGCAGCTCGGCGATAGTTACTGCCTACGAGCAGTACTTC.

The rearrangement uses TRBV30 and TRBJ1-2; 10 bases map to TRBD1. V shed 6 bases, J shed 7 bases, and the junction held 8 bases outside the gene matches. CDR3 length: 13 amino acids. Germline V lookup: CDR1 GTSNPN, CDR2 SVGIG (reference sequence). CDR3 DNA: TGTGCCTGTTCGACAGGGGGCGCCTTTGGCTACACCTTC. It specifies CACSTGGAFGYTF.

J is TRBJ2-7 and V is TRBV29-1; D gene ambiguous. Between the trimmed V and J ends, which lost 7 bases and 1 base, there was a span of 17 bases. The CDR3 totals 14 residues. Germline V lookup: CDR1 SQVTM, CDR2 ANQGSEA. The chain's CDR3 is CSAAPETWSYEQYF. DNA for the CDR3: TGCAGCGCGGCACCCGAGACCTGGTCCTACGAGCAGTACTTC.

J is TRBJ2-2 and V is TRBV19, with 8 bases that match TRBD1. This CDR3 is built from 17 residues. CDR1 and CDR2 (germline): LNHDA, SQIVND (reference sequence). V was pared by 6 bases and J by 2 bases, with 11 bases of the junction left unmatched. The CDR3 sequence is CASSSRFGTGNTGELFF. For the CDR3, the DNA is TGTGCCAGTAGCTCCCGATTCGGGACAGGTAACACCGGGGAGCTGTTTTTT.

This chain links TRBV9 with TRBJ1-1, with D possibly matching TRBD1 (5 bases). Trimming took 4 bases from V and 6 from J, leaving 13 bases between them. Germline V gene lookup returns CDR1 SGDLS and CDR2 YYNGEE. CDR3 size: 13 residues. The CDR3 here is CASSIGGGSEAFF. Here the CDR3 DNA reads TGTGCCAGCAGCATTGGGGGTGGCTCTGAAGCTTTCTTT.

This clone appeared a few times. The gene calls are TRBV10-1 and TRBJ1-6; D ambiguous. CDR1 is WNHNN and CDR2 is SYGVQD in the germline V gene (reference sequence). The CDR3 consists of 11 residues. Trimming stripped 6 bases from V and 8 bases from J, with 5 bases between. The CDR3 DNA reads as TGCGCCAGCAGATCCGATTCACCCCTCCACTTT. Translating gives CASRSDSPLHF.

The J gene is TRBJ1-2, the V gene TRBV5-1, with 7 bases fitting TRBD1. The V and J ends lost 1 base and 8 bases, in that order; junction bases with no gene match: 8. The CDR3 totals 14 residues. Germline V gene sequence: CDR1 SGHRS, CDR2 YFSETQ. CDR3 nucleotides: TGCGCCAGCAGCTTGAGTTTTCAGGGGGAGGGCTACACCTTC. Residues: CASSLSFQGEGYTF.

This clone has a handful of counts. The rearrangement links TRBV10-2 to TRBJ1-6, with D uncertain. The CDR3 consists of 14 residues. In germline, CDR1 is WSHSY, CDR2 SAAADI. Trimming left V 10 bases short and J 7 bases short, with 17 bases between. The CDR3 protein is CATSPGVGNSPLHF. The CDR3 bases are TGCGCCACCTCGCCCGGAGTGGGAAATTCACCCCTCCACTTT.

The chain carries TRBV10-1 and TRBJ1-1; the D is unclear. Trimming cost V 0 bases and J 8 bases, with 10 bases left between them. There are 13 residues in the CDR3. The germline V gene encodes CDR1 WNHNN and CDR2 SYGVQD (reference sequence). The CDR3 DNA sequence: TGCGCCAGCAGTGAGTCGGATGGCAGGGAAGCTTTCTTT. Translation gives CASSESDGREAFF.

The gene calls are TRBV2 and TRBJ2-7, with 9 bases matching TRBD1. The CDR3 has 17 residues. V was clipped by 6 bases and J by 3 bases; unmatched bases: 15. CDR1 is SNHLY and CDR2 is FYNNEI in the germline V gene. CDR3 sequence: CASSPEGQGVGYYEQYF. As DNA, the CDR3 is TGTGCCAGCAGCCCCGAGGGACAGGGCGTGGGATACTACGAGCAGTACTTC.

The chain couples TRBV5-6 to TRBJ2-7; 7 bases agree with TRBD2. Trimming cost V 0 bases and J 5 bases; bases outside gene matches: 5. Looked up from germline, CDR1 is SGHDT and CDR2 is YYEEEE. CDR3 length equals 14 residues. The CDR3 DNA reads TGTGCCAGCAGCTTGGGACTAGCAGTGAACGAGCAGTACTTC. Protein: CASSLGLAVNEQYF.

This chain connects TRBV5-1 to TRBJ2-7; the match to TRBD2 covers 9 bases. This CDR3 is built from 14 residues. V shed 2 bases and J 5 bases; nucleotides not matched to a gene: 5. The V gene's germline CDR1 is SGHRS and CDR2 YFSETQ. In nucleotides, the CDR3 is TGCGCCAGCAGCTTTAGCGGGAGTAATAACGAGCAGTACTTC. Translation: CASSFSGSNNEQYF.

This clone showed up just a few times. The CDR3 region has the DNA TGCGCCAGCAGCCCCAAATTTCTTAGGGGGCCTCGGGTTACTGAAGCTTTCTTT. Its translation: CASSPKFLRGPRVTEAFF. V usage is TRBV4-1 and J usage is TRBJ1-1, with TRBD1 identical over 7 bases. The CDR3 loop spans 18 amino acids. V trimming: 4 bases; J trimming: 5 bases; junction bases outside the gene matches: 19. The germline V gene encodes CDR1 MGHRA and CDR2 YSYEKL.

This clone was seen only once. The rearrangement uses TRBV10-3 and TRBJ2-3, with TRBD2 matching 9 bases. The V segment lost 6 bases and the J segment 2 bases; nucleotides outside the gene matches: 6. The CDR3 has 15 amino acids. Per the germline V gene, CDR1 is ENHRY and CDR2 is SYGVKD. CDR3 coding DNA: TGTGCCATCAGGACCGGGACTAGCCCCACAGATACGCAGTATTTT. Translated: CAIRTGTSPTDTQYF.

This sequence joins TRBV6-6 and TRBJ2-3; D is perhaps TRBD2 (5 bases). The CDR3 totals 16 residues. CDR1 is MNHNY and CDR2 is SVGAGI in the germline V gene (reference sequence). V lost 0 bases and J 4 bases, leaving 14 bases between the germline ends. The CDR3 here is CASSYSEGKWADTQYF. CDR3 DNA sequence: TGTGCCAGCAGTTACTCCGAGGGAAAGTGGGCAGATACGCAGTATTTT.

This chain joins TRBV6-5 and TRBJ2-5, with D possibly being TRBD1 or TRBD2 (5 bases each). The CDR3 sequence is 16 residues long. The V end was cut by 4 bases, the J end by 5 bases, with 20 bases between. Germline V gene lookup returns CDR1 MNHEY and CDR2 SVGAGI. The CDR3: CASSSTRGSFSETQYF. The CDR3 coding sequence is TGTGCCAGCAGTTCTACTAGGGGATCGTTCTCTGAGACCCAGTACTTC.

V is TRBV30 and J is TRBJ2-1; no clear D gene. This CDR3 is 13 amino acids long. Trimming removed 0 bases at V and 5 bases at J, with 8 bases between. Per the germline V gene, CDR1 is GTSNPN and CDR2 is SVGIG (reference sequence). CDR3 nucleotide sequence: TGTGCCTGGAGTGTCGGTGAAAACAATGAGCAGTTCTTC. It yields the protein CAWSVGENNEQFF.

The chain recombines TRBV9 with TRBJ2-7; no firm D call. The V end lost 4 bases, the J end lost 3 bases, and 11 bases lay between the germline ends. The CDR3 has 13 residues. CDR1 SGDLS and CDR2 YYNGEE come from the germline V gene. CDR3: CASSRSWGYEQYF. CDR3 sequence (DNA): TGTGCCAGCAGCCGATCCTGGGGCTACGAGCAGTACTTC.

Of note for this clone: Other DNA sequences in the same sample also yield this CDR3. V usage is TRBV5-1 and J usage is TRBJ1-1, with D unclear. Germline V gives CDR1 SGHRS, CDR2 YFSETQ. Between the trimmed V and J ends, which lost 4 bases and 1 base, there was a span of 8 bases. The CDR3 totals 13 residues. CDR3 sequence (DNA): TGCGCCAGCAGCCTGCAGGAGAACACTGAAGCTTTCTTT. Amino acid sequence: CASSLQENTEAFF.

A remark on this clone: Sequence at one end of the junction differs from germline and may be a read error. This rearrangement joins TRBV29-1 to TRBJ1-1, with a weak D call TRBD1 (5 bases). Germline values: CDR1 SQVTM, CDR2 ANQGSEA. The CDR3 totals 13 residues. This chain's CDR3 is CSVERQLNTEASF. CDR3 DNA sequence: TGCAGCGTTGAACGACAGCTGAACACTGAAGCTTCCTTT. Looking up the rest from reference TRBV29-1 and TRBJ1-1 gives the full variable domain: SAVISQKPSRDICQRGTSLTIQCQVDSQVTMMFWYRQQPGQSLTLIATANQGSEATYESGFVIDKFPISRPNLTFSTLTVSNMSPEDSSIYLCSVERQLNTEASFGQGTRLTVV.

The chain joins TRBV28 to TRBJ1-1; D is unclear. Per the germline V gene, CDR1 is MDHEN and CDR2 is SYDVKM. V was clipped by 3 bases and J by 1 base, with 9 bases between them. The CDR3 sequence is 14 residues long. The CDR3 spells CASSFGVSNTEAFF. Here the CDR3 DNA reads TGTGCCAGCAGTTTCGGGGTATCGAACACTGAAGCTTTCTTT.

J is TRBJ1-1 and V is TRBV9; D gene uncertain. The CDR3 is 13 residues long. CDR1 is SGDLS, CDR2 YYNGEE, per germline. Between the trimmed V and J ends, which lost 0 bases and 8 bases, there was a span of 11 bases. CDR3 DNA: TGTGCCAGCAGCGTAGGAGGAGGACTCGAAGCTTTCTTT. This gives the protein CASSVGGGLEAFF.

In its sample, this clone was seen once. The sample holds other DNA sequences that translate to the same CDR3. The gene calls are TRBV19 and TRBJ2-5; D not certain. Germline-derived CDR1 and CDR2 are LNHDA and SQIVND (reference sequence). V was pared by 3 bases and J by 5 bases, with 10 bases between. CDR3 length equals 13 residues. The CDR3 region has the DNA TGTGCCAGTAGTATCGACGAGGAGGAGACCCAGTACTTC. It specifies CASSIDEEETQYF. Full variable domain (remainder filled in from reference TRBV19 and TRBJ2-5): DGGITQSPKYLFRKEGQNVTLSCEQNLNHDAMYWYRQDPGQGLRLIYYSQIVNDFQKGDIAEGYSVSREKKESFPLTVTSAQKNPTAFYLCASSIDEEETQYFGPGTRLLVL.

The V gene is TRBV11-1, the J gene TRBJ1-1; 7 nucleotides agree with TRBD1. V lost 2 bases and J lost 5; bases outside the gene matches: 11. This CDR3 region has 16 residues. The germline V gene encodes CDR1 SGHAT and CDR2 FQDESV (reference sequence). Here the CDR3 reads CASSLNRAQGGTEAFF. Here the CDR3 DNA reads TGTGCCAGCAGCTTAAATCGGGCCCAGGGGGGAACTGAAGCTTTCTTT.

This clone is a singleton in its sample. V and J are TRBV25-1 and TRBJ2-7; 7 nucleotides match TRBD1. V trimming: 3 bases; J trimming: 5 bases; junction bases outside the gene matches: 10. The CDR3 loop spans 15 amino acids. Germline V gene sequence: CDR1 MGHDK, CDR2 SYGVNS. CDR3 loop: CASSDGETGWHEQYF. The DNA of the CDR3 is TGTGCCAGCAGTGACGGGGAGACAGGGTGGCACGAGCAGTACTTC.

The chain uses TRBV6-5 and TRBJ1-1; D is unclear. The germline V gene has CDR1 MNHEY and CDR2 SVGAGI. The germline V and J ends were trimmed by 0 bases and 7 bases, with 9 bases remaining between them. The CDR3 covers 13 residues. DNA for the CDR3: TGTGCCAGCAGTTACTCCGGGGTCCGTGAAGCTTTCTTT. Protein: CASSYSGVREAFF.

This clone was detected only once. The sample holds other DNA sequences that translate to the same CDR3. This chain connects TRBV7-9 to TRBJ2-1; the D is unclear. Germline CDR1 SEHNR, CDR2 FQNEAQ (reference sequence). Between the trimmed V and J ends, which lost 5 bases and 3 bases, there was a span of 2 bases. The CDR3 totals 11 residues. The CDR3 region has the DNA TGTGCCAGCAGCATCTACAATGAGCAGTTCTTC. Translated: CASSIYNEQFF.

In nucleotides, the CDR3 is TGTGCCTGGAGTGAGGGGGATTCCTACGAGCAGTACTTC. This sequence encodes CAWSEGDSYEQYF. The chain employs TRBV30 and TRBJ2-7; D is possibly TRBD1 (6 bases). Per the germline V gene, CDR1 is GTSNPN and CDR2 is SVGIG (reference sequence). With 1 base removed from V and 1 base from J, the gap between germline ends came to 8 bases. The CDR3 spans 13 residues.

The rearrangement uses TRBV7-9 and TRBJ2-7; 9 bases line up with TRBD2. The V segment lost 0 bases and the J segment 5 bases; nucleotides outside the gene matches: 11. The V gene's germline CDR1 is SEHNR and CDR2 FQNEAQ (reference sequence). The CDR3 consists of 17 residues. The CDR3 protein is CASSLAWASGVSDEQYF. DNA of the CDR3: TGTGCCAGCAGCTTAGCGTGGGCTAGCGGGGTTTCGGACGAGCAGTACTTC.

V gene TRBV6-5 combines with J gene TRBJ2-7; TRBD2 agrees at 13 bases. In germline, CDR1 is MNHEY, CDR2 SVGAGI. The CDR3 is made up of 16 amino acids. With V trimmed by 4 bases and J by 4 bases, 7 bases remained unmatched. The CDR3 region has the DNA TGTGCCAGCAGTTCAGGGACTAGCGGGAATTATTACGAGCAGTACTTC. This codes for CASSSGTSGNYYEQYF.

For the CDR3, the DNA is TGTGCCAGCAGTTTAGGGGTGGGGGAGACCCAGTACTTC. It yields the protein CASSLGVGETQYF. V usage is TRBV28 and J usage is TRBJ2-5, with D unclear. The V and J ends lost 2 bases and 5 bases respectively, with 9 bases between them. The CDR3 is 13 amino acids. In germline, CDR1 is MDHEN, CDR2 SYDVKM.